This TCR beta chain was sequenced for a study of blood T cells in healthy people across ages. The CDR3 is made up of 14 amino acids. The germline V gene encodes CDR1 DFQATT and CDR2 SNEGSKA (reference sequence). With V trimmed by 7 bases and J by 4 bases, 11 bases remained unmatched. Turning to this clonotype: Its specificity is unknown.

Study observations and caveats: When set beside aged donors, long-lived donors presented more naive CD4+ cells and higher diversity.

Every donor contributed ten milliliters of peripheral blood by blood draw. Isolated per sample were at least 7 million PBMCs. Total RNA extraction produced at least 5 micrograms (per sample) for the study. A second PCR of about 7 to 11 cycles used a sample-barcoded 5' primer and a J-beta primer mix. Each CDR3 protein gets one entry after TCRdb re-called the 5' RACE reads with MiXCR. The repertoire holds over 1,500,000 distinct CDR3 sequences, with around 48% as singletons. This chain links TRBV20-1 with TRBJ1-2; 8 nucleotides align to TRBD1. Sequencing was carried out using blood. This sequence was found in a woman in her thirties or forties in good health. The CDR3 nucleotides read TGCAGTGTCCCGACCGGACAGGGCGGCTATGGCTACACCTTC. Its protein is CSVPTGQGGYGYTF.